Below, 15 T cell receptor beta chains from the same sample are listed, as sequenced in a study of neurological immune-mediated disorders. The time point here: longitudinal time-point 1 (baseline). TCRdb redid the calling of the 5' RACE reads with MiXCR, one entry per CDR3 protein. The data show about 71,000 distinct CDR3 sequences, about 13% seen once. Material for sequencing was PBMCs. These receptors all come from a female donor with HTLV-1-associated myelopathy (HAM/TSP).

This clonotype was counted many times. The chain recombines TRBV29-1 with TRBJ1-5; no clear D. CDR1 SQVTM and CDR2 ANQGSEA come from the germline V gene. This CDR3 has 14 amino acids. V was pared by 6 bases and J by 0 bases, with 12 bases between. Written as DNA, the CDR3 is TGCAGCGTGGGAACGGACTATAGCAATCAGCCCCAGCATTTT. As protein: CSVGTDYSNQPQHF.

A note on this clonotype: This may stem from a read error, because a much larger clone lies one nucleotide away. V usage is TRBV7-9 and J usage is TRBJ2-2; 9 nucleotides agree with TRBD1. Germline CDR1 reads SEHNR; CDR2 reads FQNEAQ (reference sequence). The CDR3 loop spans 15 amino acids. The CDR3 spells CVSSAGTGYSGELFF. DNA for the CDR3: TGTGTCAGCAGCGCCGGGACAGGGTACTCCGGGGAGCTGTTTTTT.

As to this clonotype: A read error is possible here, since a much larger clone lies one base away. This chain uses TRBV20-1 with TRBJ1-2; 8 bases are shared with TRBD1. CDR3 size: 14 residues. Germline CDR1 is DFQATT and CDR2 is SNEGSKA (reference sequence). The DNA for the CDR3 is TGCAGTGCCATAGGGACAGGCCACACCTATGGCTTCACCTTC. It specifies CSAIGTGHTYGFTF.

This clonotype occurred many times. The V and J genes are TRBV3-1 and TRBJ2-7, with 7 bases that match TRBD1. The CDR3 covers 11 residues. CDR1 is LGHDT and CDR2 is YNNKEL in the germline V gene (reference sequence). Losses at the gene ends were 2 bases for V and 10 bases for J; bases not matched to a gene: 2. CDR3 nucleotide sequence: TGTGCCAGCAGCCAACAGGGGGAACAGTACTTC. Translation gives CASSQQGEQYF.

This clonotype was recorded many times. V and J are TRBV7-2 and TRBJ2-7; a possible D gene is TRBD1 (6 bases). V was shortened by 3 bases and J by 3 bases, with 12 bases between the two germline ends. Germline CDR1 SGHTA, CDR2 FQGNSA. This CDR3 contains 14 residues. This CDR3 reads CASSLRTTGYEQYF. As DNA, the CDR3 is TGTGCCAGCAGCTTGCGAACGACAGGCTACGAGCAGTACTTC.

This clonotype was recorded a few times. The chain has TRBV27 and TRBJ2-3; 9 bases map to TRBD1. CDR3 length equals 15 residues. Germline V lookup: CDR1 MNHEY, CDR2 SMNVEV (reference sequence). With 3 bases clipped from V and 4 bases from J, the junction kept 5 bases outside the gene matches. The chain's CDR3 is CASSFSGTGSDTQYF. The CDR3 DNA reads TGTGCCAGCAGTTTCTCCGGGACAGGGTCAGATACGCAGTATTTT.

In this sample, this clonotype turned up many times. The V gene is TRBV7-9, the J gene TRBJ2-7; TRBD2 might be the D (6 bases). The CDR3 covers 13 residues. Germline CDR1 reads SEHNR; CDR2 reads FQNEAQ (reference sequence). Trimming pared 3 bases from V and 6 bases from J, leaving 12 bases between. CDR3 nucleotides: TGTGCCAGCAGCTTCACGGGGGACGGCGAGCAGTACTTC. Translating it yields CASSFTGDGEQYF.

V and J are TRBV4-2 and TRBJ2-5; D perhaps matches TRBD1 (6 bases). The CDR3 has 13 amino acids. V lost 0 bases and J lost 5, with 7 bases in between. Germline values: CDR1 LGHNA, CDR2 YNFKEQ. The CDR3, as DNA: TGTGCCAGCAGCCAAGATGACAGGGAGACCCAGTACTTC. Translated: CASSQDDRETQYF.

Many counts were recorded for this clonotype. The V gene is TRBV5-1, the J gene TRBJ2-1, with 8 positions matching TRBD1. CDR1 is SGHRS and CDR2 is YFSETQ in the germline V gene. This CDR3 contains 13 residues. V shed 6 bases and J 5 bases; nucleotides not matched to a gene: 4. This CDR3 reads CASKVDRDNEQFF. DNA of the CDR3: TGCGCCAGCAAAGTGGACAGGGACAATGAGCAGTTCTTC.

CDR3 region: CASSTDPGEDTQYF. The CDR3 coding sequence is TGTGCCAGCAGCACAGACCCGGGCGAGGATACGCAGTATTTT. The chain links TRBV9 to TRBJ2-3; D uncertain. Germline-derived CDR1 and CDR2 are SGDLS and YYNGEE. Trimming left V 4 bases short and J 6 bases short, with 15 bases between. This CDR3 region has 14 residues.

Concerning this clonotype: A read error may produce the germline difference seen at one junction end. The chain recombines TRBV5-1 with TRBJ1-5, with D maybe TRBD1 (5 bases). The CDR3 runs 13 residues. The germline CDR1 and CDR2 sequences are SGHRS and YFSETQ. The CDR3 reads CDSSQGNNQPQHF. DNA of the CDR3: TGCGACAGCAGCCAGGGTAACAATCAGCCCCAGCATTTT.

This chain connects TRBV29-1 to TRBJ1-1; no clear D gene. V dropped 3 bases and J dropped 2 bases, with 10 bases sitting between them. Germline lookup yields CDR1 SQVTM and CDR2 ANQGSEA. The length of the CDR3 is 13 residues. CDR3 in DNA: TGCAGCGTTGACAAGGGTACTAACACTGAAGCTTTCTTT. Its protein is CSVDKGTNTEAFF.

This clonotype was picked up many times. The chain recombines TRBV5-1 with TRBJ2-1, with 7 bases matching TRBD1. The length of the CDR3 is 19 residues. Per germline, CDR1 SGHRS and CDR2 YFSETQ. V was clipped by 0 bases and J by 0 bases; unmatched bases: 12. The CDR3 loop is CASSLGGKGGWSSYNEQFF. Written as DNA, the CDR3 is TGCGCCAGCAGCTTGGGCGGTAAAGGGGGCTGGAGCTCCTACAATGAGCAGTTCTTC.

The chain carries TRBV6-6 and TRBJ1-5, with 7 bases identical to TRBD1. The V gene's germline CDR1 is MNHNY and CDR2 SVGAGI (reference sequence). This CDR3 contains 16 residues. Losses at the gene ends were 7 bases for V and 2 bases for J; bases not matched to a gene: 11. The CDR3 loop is CASIRVNRGGNQPQHF. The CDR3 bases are TGTGCCAGCATTCGGGTCAACAGGGGTGGCAATCAGCCCCAGCATTTT.

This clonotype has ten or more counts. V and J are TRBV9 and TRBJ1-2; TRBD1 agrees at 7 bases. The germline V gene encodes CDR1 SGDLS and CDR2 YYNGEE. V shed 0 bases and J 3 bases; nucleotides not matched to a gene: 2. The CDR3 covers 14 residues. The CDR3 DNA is TGTGCCAGCAGCGTAGCCGACAGGGACTATGGCTACACCTTC. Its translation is CASSVADRDYGYTF.